The rows below give T cell receptor beta chains drawn from one sample of a study of blood T cell repertoires in COVID-19. Data came from immunoSEQ multiplex PCR; TCRdb stores just in-frame clones and leaves some out. Among roughly 500,000 clones listed, approximately 85% were seen once. Sample: peripheral blood. These TCRs come from a human donor in a cohort sampled during active COVID-19. Each CDR3 is given with its conserved first and last residue. The D gene is left open where the match is weak. Size is omitted from some rows. Given values are once, few, many or a class for expanded clones.

-	15	TRBD1	TRBV19	TRBJ1-1	TGTGCCAGTAGAGACAGGGACGGGTATAATAGGGAAGCTTTCTTT	CASRDRDGYNREAFF
-	10	-	TRBV29-1	TRBJ2-1	TGCAGCGTCTCGGCCAGGGAGCAGTTCTTC	CSVSAREQFF
-	15	TRBD2	TRBV11-2	TRBJ2-7	TGTGCCAGCAGCTTGGGACTAGTGGTGTCCTACGAGCAGTACTTC	CASSLGLVVSYEQYF
many	16	-	TRBV24-1	TRBJ1-4	TGTGCCACCAGTGATCCCTCGGCCGGACAGAATGAAAAACTGTTTTTT	CATSDPSAGQNEKLFF
-	21	TRBD2	TRBV9	TRBJ2-1	TGTGCCAGCAGCGTAGCTCCTCCCGGGACTAGCGGGAGAGTGTTCCACAATGAGCAGTTCTTC	CASSVAPPGTSGRVFHNEQFF
-	11	-	TRBV20-1	TRBJ2-2	TGCAGTGCTTACTTTAATGGGGAGCTGTTTTTT	CSAYFNGELFF
-	13	-	TRBV7-2	TRBJ2-1	TGTGCCAGCAGCTTAGTGGAGGGCGATGAGCAGTTCTTC	CASSLVEGDEQFF
-	16	TRBD1	TRBV7-9	TRBJ2-7	TGTGCCAGCAGCTTCCCGCCGGGACAGACGTTCCTCGAGCAGTACTTC	CASSFPPGQTFLEQYF
-	13	-	TRBV9	TRBJ1-1	TGTGCCAGCAGCGGTGGCGGTGGAACTGAAGCTTTCTTT	CASSGGGGTEAFF
-	18	-	TRBV21-1	TRBJ2-7	TGTGCCAGCAGCCGCCCTGCGAGAGGACAGGTGCTCTCCTACGAGCAGTACTTC	CASSRPARGQVLSYEQYF
-	16	-	TRBV11-1	TRBJ1-1	TGTGCCAGCAGCCACGATAACTGGGAGAGGTCCACTGAAGCTTTCTTT	CASSHDNWERSTEAFF
-	14	TRBD2	TRBV11-2	TRBJ2-7	TGTGCCAGCAGCTTATTAGGGCTAGCGGGAGGAATAGACTTC	CASSLLGLAGGIDF
-	16	-	TRBV5-4	TRBJ2-3	TGTGCCAGCAGCATAAGGACTAACCCGGACACAGATACGCAGTATTTT	CASSIRTNPDTDTQYF
-	15	TRBD1	TRBV28	TRBJ2-7	TGTGCCAGCAGGCCACAGGGGGCGGGGGCCTACGAGCAGTACTTC	CASRPQGAGAYEQYF
-	11	-	TRBV19	TRBJ2-7	TGTGCCACCAGCTCAGGGGACCGCGTCCTATTC	CATSSGDRVLF
-	13	-	TRBV18	TRBJ2-7	TGTGCCAGCTCACGGGAGTCCCCCTACGAGCAGTACTTC	CASSRESPYEQYF
-	13	TRBD1	TRBV25-1	TRBJ1-1	TGTGCCAGCAGTCGGCAGGGGGCCACTGAAGCTTTCTTT	CASSRQGATEAFF
-	17	TRBD2	TRBV5-4	TRBJ2-5	TGTGCCAGCAGCTTGATCGGTCAAGCGGGAGGCCAAGAGACCCAGTACTTC	CASSLIGQAGGQETQYF
few	13	-	TRBV30	TRBJ2-5	TGTGCCTGGAGTGGGGCAGGCCAAGAGACCCAGTACTTC	CAWSGAGQETQYF
-	14	-	TRBV10-3	TRBJ2-7	TGTGCCATCAGTGAGTTAGTCGGTCCGTCCGAGCAGTACTTC	CAISELVGPSEQYF
-	16	TRBD2	TRBV30	TRBJ2-1	TGTGCCTGGAGTGTAGCGTCTAGCGGTTTCTACAATGAGCAGTTCTTC	CAWSVASSGFYNEQFF
once	15	TRBD2	TRBV2	TRBJ2-3	TGTGCCAGCAGTGTTGCTAGCGGGAACACAGATACGCAGTATTTT	CASSVASGNTDTQYF